This T cell receptor (beta chain) is drawn from a study of glioma-infiltrating T cells after dendritic cell vaccination. Findings and limits, study-wide: Only a small number of patients had complete blood and tumor samples.

The immunoSEQ assay amplified TCRB CDR3 from up to 2 ug DNA. Amplification used 60 V beta primers and 13 J beta primers. Using immunoSEQ multiplex PCR, the repertoire was profiled, and TCRdb retains in-frame clones only, with some absent. The sample includes around 90,000 clones, over 75% of them seen just once. Time point defined: after dendritic cell vaccination, including at tumor progression/relapse. The V gene lost 3 bases and the J gene lost 1 base, with 12 bases spanning the gap. There are 15 residues in the CDR3. Germline V gene lookup returns CDR1 LNHDA and CDR2 SQIVND (reference sequence). This clone occurred a few times. Its antigen is unknown.

The sample was blood, taken after dendritic cell vaccination. The rearrangement uses TRBV19 and TRBJ1-1, with D unresolved. The sequence was collected from a human donor with glioblastoma. The chain's CDR3 is CASSMGPGGNTEAFF. CDR3 bases: TGTGCCAGTAGTATGGGTCCGGGAGGGAACACTGAAGCTTTCTTT.